A selection of T cell receptor beta chains follows, all from one sample in a study of human T cells and chemical hapten exposure. One entry per CDR3 protein results from TCRdb running MiXCR on the RACE reads. The data contain more than 65,000 distinct CDR3 sequences, about a tenth of them singletons. The source material was whole blood, sampled in connection with sensitization to the hapten diphenylcyclopropenone (DPC). All receptors come from a woman between 45 and 60 years old with alopecia areata. Some clones in this sample may be carry-over from other donors' samples. Both conserved end residues are part of each CDR3. Fields, in order: clone size, V gene, D gene, J gene, CDR3 DNA, CDR3 protein. The D gene is left open where the match is weak. Clone size is stated in some rows and not others, as once, few, many or a class when expanded.

few	TRBV29-1	TRBD2	TRBJ2-7	TGCAGCGCGCAGGATACGGGAGGCCCCTACGAGCAGTACTTC	CSAQDTGGPYEQYF
NA	TRBV18	TRBD2	TRBJ2-6	TGTGCCAGCTCATCGCTGGGGACTAGCGGACCTAACGGGGCCAACGTCCTGACTTTC	CASSSLGTSGPNGANVLTF
few	TRBV29-1	NA	TRBJ2-7	TGCAGCATAAGCCGGGACGGGAGCTCCTACGAGCAGTACTTC	CSISRDGSSYEQYF
NA	TRBV29-1	NA	TRBJ2-3	TGCAGCGTTGAGGGGGAGGATACGCAGTATTTT	CSVEGEDTQYF
many	TRBV28	NA	TRBJ1-1	TGTGCCAGCAGTTTGCAGCCGGGGGTGGAAGCTTTCTTT	CASSLQPGVEAFF
NA	TRBV20-1	NA	TRBJ2-1	TGCAGTGCTAGGTGGGACAACTCCTACAATGAGCAGTTCTTC	CSARWDNSYNEQFF
many	TRBV29-1	NA	TRBJ1-1	TGCAGCGTGGGACACCGGAACACTGAAGCTTTCTTT	CSVGHRNTEAFF
few	TRBV11-2	TRBD2	TRBJ2-2	TGTGCCAGCAGCGCGCGACTAGCGGCCAGCACCGGGGAGCTGTTTTTT	CASSARLAASTGELFF
few	TRBV20-1	TRBD1	TRBJ2-7	TGCAGTGCTTGGACAGGGATTCGCGAGCAGTACTTC	CSAWTGIREQYF
NA	TRBV5-6	TRBD2	TRBJ2-7	TGTGCCAGCAGCTTGGGGCTAGCGGAGGCCTACGAGCAGTACTTC	CASSLGLAEAYEQYF
NA	TRBV6-4	TRBD2	TRBJ2-1	TGTGCCAGCAGTGTTCTAGCGGGAGTAGGCAATGAGCAGTTCTTC	CASSVLAGVGNEQFF
NA	TRBV29-1	TRBD1	TRBJ1-1	TGCAGCGCACCGGGACAGGGGGCGAGGTCTGAAGCTTTCTTT	CSAPGQGARSEAFF
few	TRBV7-9	NA	TRBJ2-3	TGTGCCAGCAGCTTCGGACAGAAAGGCACAGATACGCAGTATTTT	CASSFGQKGTDTQYF
many	TRBV6-1	NA	TRBJ1-3	TGTGCCAGCAGTGAGGGACGGCTCTCTGGAAACACCATATATTTT	CASSEGRLSGNTIYF
NA	TRBV5-1	NA	TRBJ1-2	TGCGCCAGCAGCTTGGATGGGGGCTGGGGCTACACCTTC	CASSLDGGWGYTF
few	TRBV7-6	NA	TRBJ1-1	TGTGCCAGCAGCTTAGGACAGGCTTGGGGTACTGAAGCTTTCTTT	CASSLGQAWGTEAFF
few	TRBV19	TRBD1	TRBJ1-5	TGTGCCAGCGGGACAGGTAATCAGCCCCAGCATTTT	CASGTGNQPQHF
few	TRBV24-1	TRBD1	TRBJ2-2	TGTGCCACCAGTGATCCGCAGGGGGTCGGGGAGCTGTTTTTT	CATSDPQGVGELFF
few	TRBV29-1	NA	TRBJ2-2	TGCAGCGTTGACGGGGGAGGTATCGGGGAGCTGTTTTTT	CSVDGGGIGELFF
few	TRBV6-5	NA	TRBJ2-3	TGTGCCAGCAGTTACTTCGGCGGAGGAAGCACAGATACGCAGTATTTT	CASSYFGGGSTDTQYF
many	TRBV6-6	NA	TRBJ2-1	TGTGCCAGCAGCAAAACCGGGACACCAAACCCCTACAATGAGCAGTTCTTC	CASSKTGTPNPYNEQFF
NA	TRBV25-1	NA	TRBJ2-1	TGTGCCAGCAGTGAAAATTCCCTGGGGGACAATGAGCAGTTCTTC	CASSENSLGDNEQFF
NA	TRBV7-3	NA	TRBJ2-5	TGTGCCAGCAGCTTAAAAGGAGGGGTTGAGACCCAGTACTTC	CASSLKGGVETQYF
few	TRBV10-1	NA	TRBJ2-7	TGCGCCAGCAGCCTTACCCAGGGGGGCGGCTACGAGCAGTACTTC	CASSLTQGGGYEQYF
few	TRBV11-3	TRBD2	TRBJ2-1	TGTGCCAGCAGCTTTGGCGGGAGTCTGAACAATGAGCAGTTCTTC	CASSFGGSLNNEQFF
NA	TRBV5-6	NA	TRBJ2-3	TGTGCCACCATTAGGGGCCCCGCTATTTCGGGTACGCAGTATTTT	CATIRGPAISGTQYF
many	TRBV5-1	NA	TRBJ2-5	TGCGCCAGCAGCTCCTATCCGGGAGCAAGTATTCAAGAGACCCAGTACTTC	CASSSYPGASIQETQYF
few	TRBV2	NA	TRBJ2-6	TGTGCCCGAGCGGCGGGATCCGGGGCCAACGTCCTGACTTTC	CARAAGSGANVLTF
NA	TRBV6-1	NA	TRBJ1-1	TGTGCCAGCACACTGGAACGGAACACTGAAGCTTTCTTT	CASTLERNTEAFF
NA	TRBV6-2/TRBV6-3	TRBD2	TRBJ2-3	TGTGCCAGCAGTTACCCGCTGGGACTAGCGGGAGGAGAGGATACGCAGTATTTT	CASSYPLGLAGGEDTQYF
many	TRBV10-3	TRBD2	TRBJ2-5	TGTGCCATCAGTGAGGGGACTAGCGAACAAGAGACCCAGTACTTC	CAISEGTSEQETQYF
few	TRBV7-2	NA	TRBJ1-2	TGTGCCAGCAGCTCCGACAGGAGAGCCTATGGCTACACCTTC	CASSSDRRAYGYTF
many	TRBV6-5	TRBD1	TRBJ2-7	TGTGCCAGCAGTTACTCGGGACAGGACTCCTACGAGCAGTACTTC	CASSYSGQDSYEQYF
NA	TRBV11-1	NA	TRBJ2-1	TGTGCCAGCAGCTCCACAAGACAGACCCTCTACAATGAGCAGTTCTTC	CASSSTRQTLYNEQFF
NA	TRBV4-1	NA	TRBJ2-7	TGCGCCAGCAGCCAGCTCTCAGCGAATACCTACGAGCAGTACTTC	CASSQLSANTYEQYF
NA	TRBV6-5	TRBD2	TRBJ2-7	TGTGCCAGCAGTTCCACTAGCGGGACTGCCTACGAGCAGTACTTC	CASSSTSGTAYEQYF
many	TRBV30	NA	TRBJ2-1	TGTGCCTGGTATTCACCCTTAGGGAGTGAGCAGTTCTTC	CAWYSPLGSEQFF
many	TRBV28	NA	TRBJ1-1	TGTGCCAGCAGCCCGAAATTTGGCGAAGCTTTCTTT	CASSPKFGEAFF
NA	TRBV3-1	NA	TRBJ1-3	TGTGCCAGCAGCCGAGGGCGCTCTGGAAACACCATATATTTT	CASSRGRSGNTIYF
many	TRBV7-3	TRBD1	TRBJ2-3	TGTGCCAGCAGCCGGGACAGGGGCACAGATACGCAGTATTTT	CASSRDRGTDTQYF